The next 29 T cell receptor beta chains were all read from a single sample in a study of technical replicates of blood from several donors. The protocol was immunoSEQ multiplex PCR, while the TCRdb copy is restricted to in-frame clones and leaves out a portion. The table records more than 75,000 clones, around 93% of them present only once. Sequencing used T cells isolated from PBMCs. The receptors come from a human donor in good health.

V usage is TRBV6-5 and J usage is TRBJ1-5, with a tentative D call TRBD1 (5 bases). This CDR3 spans 15 amino acids. Germline V lookup: CDR1 MNHEY, CDR2 SVGAGI. V dropped 5 bases and J dropped 4 bases, with 15 bases sitting between them. CDR3 bases: TGTGCCAGCAGTACCACTGACCAGGGTAATCAGCCCCAGCATTTT. Translation gives CASSTTDQGNQPQHF.

This chain links TRBV28 with TRBJ1-1; possible D gene TRBD1, 5 bases. The CDR3 has 17 residues. V was clipped by 6 bases and J by 1 base, with 21 bases between them. The germline V gene encodes CDR1 MDHEN and CDR2 SYDVKM. The CDR3 DNA reads as TGTGCCAGCAGGCCCCCAGACCGGCCGACAGAGAACACTGAAGCTTTCTTT. It yields the protein CASRPPDRPTENTEAFF.

The V and J genes are TRBV19 and TRBJ2-7; TRBD1 matches 11 bases. Germline assignment: CDR1 LNHDA and CDR2 SQIVND (reference sequence). The CDR3 has 14 residues. Trimming at V came to 8 bases and at J to 2 bases, leaving 5 bases not matched to a gene. The CDR3 bases are TGTGCCAGTTCCCCGGGACAGGGGGCCTACGAGCAGTACTTC. This gives the protein CASSPGQGAYEQYF.

The V call is TRBV10-3, the J call TRBJ2-1, with D possibly being TRBD2 (5 bases). Between the trimmed V and J ends, which lost 5 bases and 6 bases, there was a span of 17 bases. The germline V gene encodes CDR1 ENHRY and CDR2 SYGVKD. This CDR3 is 15 amino acids long. DNA for the CDR3: TGTGCCATCAGTCCCGGACTCTTCCAGGCCAATGAGCAGTTCTTC. Protein sequence: CAISPGLFQANEQFF.

The gene calls are TRBV4-1 and TRBJ1-5, with unresolved D. Germline CDR1 is MGHRA and CDR2 is YSYEKL. This CDR3 has 12 residues. Trimming took off 2 bases at V and 6 bases at J, with 5 bases between the two ends. The CDR3: CASSQIGQPQHF. The CDR3 region has the DNA TGCGCCAGCAGCCAAATCGGTCAGCCCCAGCATTTT.

The rearrangement links TRBV27 to TRBJ1-1, with D unresolved. CDR1 and CDR2 from the germline V gene are MNHEY and SMNVEV (reference sequence). This CDR3 contains 14 residues. Trimming took off 1 base at V and 3 bases at J, with 9 bases between the two ends. For the CDR3, the DNA is TGTGCCAGCAGTTTATTTACCGGGGACACTGAAGCTTTCTTT. Translating gives CASSLFTGDTEAFF.

The V gene is TRBV18, the J gene TRBJ2-5; D unclear. V shed 3 bases and J shed 4 bases, with 6 bases lying between them. This CDR3 spans 12 amino acids. The germline gives CDR1 KGHSH, CDR2 LQKENI. In nucleotides, the CDR3 is TGTGCCAGCTCACCCGGTGGAGAGACCCAGTACTTC. This translates into CASSPGGETQYF.

CDR3 sequence reads: CASSTGQGSSSTDTQYF. CDR3 coding DNA: TGTGCCAGCAGCACGGGACAGGGATCGTCTAGCACAGATACGCAGTATTTT. V is TRBV7-9 and J is TRBJ2-3, with TRBD1 matching over 9 bases. CDR3 length: 17 amino acids. The trim removed 5 bases at V and 0 bases at J, leaving 9 bases unmatched. CDR1 is SEHNR, CDR2 FQNEAQ, per germline (reference sequence). The full variable domain, in which reference TRBV7-9 and TRBJ2-3 provide the parts outside the CDR3, is DTGVSQNPRHKITKRGQNVTFRCDPISEHNRLYWYRQTLGQGPEFLTYFQNEAQLEKSRLLSDRFSAERPKGSFSTLEIQRTEQGDSAMYLCASSTGQGSSSTDTQYFGPGTRLTVL.

V and J are TRBV7-9 and TRBJ1-1; D is unclear. The germline V gene encodes CDR1 SEHNR and CDR2 FQNEAQ (reference sequence). Trimming removed 4 bases at V and 0 bases at J, with 12 bases between. This CDR3 is 15 amino acids long. CDR3 sequence: CASSSPGGMNTEAFF. The CDR3 region has the DNA TGTGCCAGCAGCTCACCAGGAGGCATGAACACTGAAGCTTTCTTT.

This chain joins TRBV5-1 and TRBJ2-3, with 10 bases matching TRBD2. J lost 5 bases, V lost 2 bases, and 5 bases had no gene match. This CDR3 spans 15 amino acids. Germline-derived CDR1 and CDR2 are SGHRS and YFSETQ. DNA for the CDR3: TGCGCCAGCAGCTTAGCTAGCGGGAGTATAGATACGCAGTATTTT. This gives the protein CASSLASGSIDTQYF.

The chain has TRBV30 and TRBJ1-4, with D possibly matching TRBD1 (5 bases). V lost 2 bases and J 8 bases, leaving 15 bases between the germline ends. Germline V gene data show CDR1 as GTSNPN and CDR2 as SVGIG (reference sequence). The CDR3 spans 14 residues. In nucleotides, the CDR3 is TGTGCCTGGAGTTCAGGACCTCGGGGGGAAAAACTGTTTTTT. It codes for CAWSSGPRGEKLFF. The variable domain in full, completed from reference TRBV30 and TRBJ1-4, reads SQTIHQWPATLVQPVGSPLSLECTVEGTSNPNLYWYRQAAGRGLQLLFYSVGIGQISSEVPQNLSASRPQDRQFILSSKKLLLSDSGFYLCAWSSGPRGEKLFFGSGTQLSVL.

This chain uses TRBV27 with TRBJ2-7, with 9 nucleotides matching TRBD2. In germline, CDR1 is MNHEY, CDR2 SMNVEV (reference sequence). This CDR3 has 14 amino acids. V shed 2 bases, J shed 7 bases, and the junction held 6 bases outside the gene matches. The CDR3 DNA follows: TGTGCCAGCAGTTTAATAGGGACTAGCTTGGAGCAGTACTTC. It encodes CASSLIGTSLEQYF.

This chain links TRBV28 with TRBJ2-3, with 8 bases aligning to TRBD2. J was trimmed by 0 bases and V by 5 bases; bases with no gene match: 7. The CDR3 spans 16 residues. Germline values: CDR1 MDHEN, CDR2 SYDVKM. CDR3 nucleotide sequence: TGTGCCAGCAGTCCCTGGACGGGGGGGAGCACAGATACGCAGTATTTT. The encoded protein is CASSPWTGGSTDTQYF.

J is TRBJ2-7 and V is TRBV30; weak D call: TRBD1 (5 bases). V dropped 3 bases and J dropped 2 bases, with 14 bases sitting between them. The CDR3 sequence is 14 residues long. The germline V gene encodes CDR1 GTSNPN and CDR2 SVGIG (reference sequence). The CDR3 reads CAWRPDILAYEQYF. CDR3 nucleotides: TGTGCCTGGAGGCCGGACATACTCGCCTACGAGCAGTACTTC. The whole variable domain, remainder taken from reference TRBV30 and TRBJ2-7, is SQTIHQWPATLVQPVGSPLSLECTVEGTSNPNLYWYRQAAGRGLQLLFYSVGIGQISSEVPQNLSASRPQDRQFILSSKKLLLSDSGFYLCAWRPDILAYEQYFGPGTRLTVT.

This chain joins TRBV5-1 and TRBJ2-7, with D perhaps matching TRBD2 (5 bases). V shed 3 bases and J shed 0 bases, with 16 bases lying between them. This CDR3 has 16 residues. The germline V gene has CDR1 SGHRS and CDR2 YFSETQ. CDR3 amino acids: CASSSITRSDSYEQYF. CDR3 bases: TGCGCCAGCAGCTCCATAACTAGATCCGACTCCTACGAGCAGTACTTC. Supplemented by reference TRBV5-1 and TRBJ2-7, the full variable domain reads KAGVTQTPRYLIKTRGQQVTLSCSPISGHRSVSWYQQTPGQGLQFLFEYFSETQRNKGNFPGRFSGRQFSNSRSEMNVSTLELGDSALYLCASSSITRSDSYEQYFGPGTRLTVT.

This sequence joins TRBV6-1 and TRBJ1-2, with no clear D. Deletions cut 4 bases from V and 5 bases from J, with 14 bases between. Germline CDR1 reads MNHNS; CDR2 reads SASEGT. The CDR3 sequence is 14 residues long. This CDR3 reads CASSVSLTSYGYTF. CDR3 nucleotide sequence: TGTGCCAGCAGTGTGAGTTTGACATCATATGGCTACACCTTC.

This chain uses TRBV5-6 with TRBJ2-5; D is unclear. Germline lookup yields CDR1 SGHDT and CDR2 YYEEEE. The V gene lost 1 base and the J gene lost 2 bases, with 6 bases spanning the gap. The CDR3 has 13 amino acids. CDR3 nucleotide sequence: TGTGCCAGCAGCTTGCCTCCGCAAGAGACCCAGTACTTC. Its translation: CASSLPPQETQYF. Based on the CDR3 plus reference TRBV5-6 and TRBJ2-5, the full variable domain is DAGVTQSPTHLIKTRGQQVTLRCSPKSGHDTVSWYQQALGQGPQFIFQYYEEEERQRGNFPDRFSGHQFPNYSSELNVNALLLGDSALYLCASSLPPQETQYFGPGTRLLVL.

V gene TRBV5-1 combines with J gene TRBJ2-5, with D tentatively TRBD2 (7 bases). The CDR3 totals 14 residues. Germline V gene lookup returns CDR1 SGHRS and CDR2 YFSETQ. Trimming stripped 9 bases from V and 5 bases from J, with 20 bases between. In nucleotides, the CDR3 is TGCGCCACCTCCGCCGCGGGGGCTGGGGAGACCCAGTACTTC. Encoded protein: CATSAAGAGETQYF.

This chain connects TRBV7-9 to TRBJ2-2; possible D gene TRBD2, 5 bases. Per the germline V gene, CDR1 is SEHNR and CDR2 is FQNEAQ (reference sequence). Between the trimmed V and J ends, which lost 5 bases and 8 bases, there was a span of 12 bases. The CDR3 contains 13 residues. In nucleotides, the CDR3 is TGTGCCAGCAGCGCCCAACTAGTTGGGGAGCTGTTTTTT. Its protein product is CASSAQLVGELFF.

The chain joins TRBV4-2 to TRBJ2-5, with D possibly being TRBD2 (6 bases). V was clipped by 4 bases and J by 1 base, with 16 bases between them. The CDR3 loop spans 16 amino acids. CDR1 and CDR2 from the germline V gene are LGHNA and YNFKEQ. The CDR3 DNA reads as TGTGCCAGCAGCCCTGGGCGGGACGCCCCCCAAGAGACCCAGTACTTC. Residues: CASSPGRDAPQETQYF.

The chain employs TRBV27 and TRBJ1-5; 10 positions match TRBD1. The CDR3 runs 20 residues. CDR1 is MNHEY, CDR2 SMNVEV, per germline (reference sequence). V trimming: 4 bases; J trimming: 1 base; junction bases outside the gene matches: 16. For the CDR3, the DNA is TGTGCCAGCAGTTCCTACCCGACAGGGGGCGTGATGGCAAGCAATCAGCCCCAGCATTTT. Translation gives CASSSYPTGGVMASNQPQHF.

This clone was recorded a few times. J is TRBJ2-7 and V is TRBV13; no firm D call. Looked up from germline, CDR1 is PRHDT and CDR2 is FYEKMQ (reference sequence). There are 14 residues in the CDR3. Between the trimmed V and J ends, which lost 0 bases and 3 bases, there was a span of 9 bases. The CDR3 DNA is TGTGCCAGCAGCTTAGGCTCGATCTACTACGAGCAGTACTTC. Encoded protein: CASSLGSIYYEQYF.

V usage is TRBV16 and J usage is TRBJ2-7, with 7 nucleotides matching TRBD2. V lost 4 bases, J lost 6 bases, and 12 bases stayed unmatched. The CDR3 is 15 amino acids. Germline CDR1 and CDR2: KGHSY and FQNENV. This CDR3 reads CASSPAGAGLGEQYF. Here the CDR3 DNA reads TGTGCCAGCAGCCCCGCAGGAGCGGGGTTGGGCGAGCAGTACTTC. The full variable domain, with the rest looked up from reference TRBV16 and TRBJ2-7, is GEEVAQTPKHLVRGEGQKAKLYCAPIKGHSYVFWYQQVLKNEFKFLISFQNENVFDETGMPKERFSAKCLPNSPCSLEIQATKLEDSAVYFCASSPAGAGLGEQYFGPGTRLTVT.

The genes are TRBV11-2 and TRBJ2-5; no clear D gene. Germline loops: CDR1 SGHAT, CDR2 FQNNGV. CDR3 size: 15 residues. Trimming removed 5 bases at V and 3 bases at J, with 16 bases between. The CDR3 here is CASSPGEDLKETQYF. For the CDR3, the DNA is TGTGCCAGCAGCCCCGGTGAGGATTTAAAAGAGACCCAGTACTTC.

The V and J genes are TRBV6-5 and TRBJ1-1, with D possibly being TRBD1 (6 bases). CDR1 and CDR2 (germline): MNHEY, SVGAGI. This CDR3 region has 15 residues. With 4 bases removed from V and 5 bases from J, the gap between germline ends came to 17 bases. CDR3 amino acids: CASSSLGGDGTEAFF. The CDR3 coding sequence is TGTGCCAGCAGTTCCCTAGGGGGGGATGGGACTGAAGCTTTCTTT.

The chain carries TRBV7-9 and TRBJ1-3, with 9 bases matching TRBD1. The germline V gene encodes CDR1 SEHNR and CDR2 FQNEAQ (reference sequence). This CDR3 is built from 19 residues. V dropped 5 bases and J dropped 2; count of bases not matched to a gene: 16. The CDR3 sequence: CASSPTGTGWIGPGNTIYF. Here the CDR3 DNA reads TGTGCCAGCAGCCCCACCGGGACAGGGTGGATTGGGCCTGGAAACACCATATATTTT.

The chain recombines TRBV5-5 with TRBJ1-2, with TRBD1 as a possible D gene (6 bases). Germline values: CDR1 SGHKS, CDR2 YYEKEE (reference sequence). Trimming took off 0 bases at V and 6 bases at J, with 18 bases between the two ends. The CDR3 is made up of 16 amino acids. The CDR3 here is CASSLVNREGENGYTF. The CDR3 DNA reads as TGTGCCAGCAGCTTGGTGAACAGGGAAGGGGAAAATGGCTACACCTTC.

The chain carries TRBV5-1 and TRBJ1-2; 7 nucleotides align to TRBD1. V lost 5 bases and J lost 4; bases outside the gene matches: 14. The CDR3 loop spans 16 amino acids. The germline gives CDR1 SGHRS, CDR2 YFSETQ. DNA of the CDR3: TGCGCCAGCAGTTGGAATCAGCAGGGGGTAACCTATGGCTACACCTTC. Amino acids: CASSWNQQGVTYGYTF.

The chain uses TRBV4-1 and TRBJ1-1; D not resolved. V lost 3 bases to trimming and J lost 5 bases, with 25 bases between them. The CDR3 runs 18 residues. The germline gives CDR1 MGHRA, CDR2 YSYEKL. The CDR3 loop reads CASSHGLRTLAPKTEAFF. CDR3 nucleotides: TGCGCCAGCAGCCATGGCCTAAGGACTCTAGCTCCGAAGACTGAAGCTTTCTTT.